These 12 T cell receptor beta chains were sequenced from one sample in a study of T cell responses to AZD1222 COVID-19 vaccine. Measured with immunoSEQ multiplex PCR; TCRdb has only the in-frame clones, and not every one. The sample consists of 70,000 to 95,000 clones, 80% of them appearing once. The material was peripheral blood, obtained on day 0 of AZD1222 vaccination. The receptors come from an adult in good health.

The sample holds a few counts of this clone. The chain has TRBV5-1 and TRBJ1-2, with 7 bases fitting TRBD1. Germline CDR1 is SGHRS and CDR2 is YFSETQ. This CDR3 is 15 amino acids long. V lost 4 bases, J lost 0 bases, and 6 bases stayed unmatched. The DNA of the CDR3 is TGCGCCAGCAGCGTCGGGACAGCTCCTAACTATGGCTACACCTTC. It yields the protein CASSVGTAPNYGYTF.

The V and J genes are TRBV18 and TRBJ1-6; 8 bases align to TRBD1. The CDR3 length is 14 residues. V lost 4 bases to trimming and J lost 7 bases; unmatched junction nucleotides: 3. CDR1 KGHSH and CDR2 LQKENI come from the germline V gene. The CDR3 nucleotides are TGTGCCAGCTCACTGGGACAGGCAAATTCACCCCTCCACTTT. It encodes CASSLGQANSPLHF.

This chain connects TRBV10-2 to TRBJ1-2; D not certain. Trimming pared 5 bases from V and 1 base from J, leaving 14 bases between. Germline CDR1 WSHSY, CDR2 SAAADI. The CDR3 has 15 residues. The CDR3 DNA follows: TGCGCCAGCAGTCCTGAAACGACATTTAACTATGGCTACACCTTC. Translation gives CASSPETTFNYGYTF.

This chain joins TRBV19 and TRBJ2-2; D unresolved. V shed 0 bases and J shed 0 bases, with 11 bases lying between them. The CDR3 consists of 17 residues. CDR1 is LNHDA and CDR2 is SQIVND in the germline V gene (reference sequence). The CDR3 sequence is CASSIEVVTTNTGELFF. The DNA of the CDR3 is TGTGCCAGTAGTATAGAGGTCGTCACGACGAACACCGGGGAGCTGTTTTTT.

The rearrangement uses TRBV6-5 and TRBJ2-4; D not resolved. Germline lookup yields CDR1 MNHEY and CDR2 SVGAGI. The CDR3 runs to 15 residues. Trimming took 0 bases from V and 5 from J, leaving 11 bases between them. CDR3 amino acids: CASSYSSRMENIQYF. In DNA, the CDR3 is TGTGCCAGCAGTTACTCGAGTCGGATGGAAAACATTCAGTACTTC.

The genes are TRBV5-1 and TRBJ1-1; a weak D match, TRBD1 (5 bases). The V end was cut by 0 bases, the J end by 3 bases, with 12 bases between. CDR1 is SGHRS and CDR2 is YFSETQ in the germline V gene. The CDR3 runs 15 residues. As DNA, the CDR3 is TGCGCCAGCAGCTTGGAGTTGGGGCGACACACTGAAGCTTTCTTT. Translating gives CASSLELGRHTEAFF.

The V call is TRBV5-5, the J call TRBJ1-2; D possibly corresponds to TRBD1 (5 bases). There are 16 residues in the CDR3. Trimming stripped 2 bases from V and 1 base from J, with 15 bases between. CDR1 and CDR2 (germline): SGHKS, YYEKEE (reference sequence). As DNA, the CDR3 is TGTGCCAGCAGCTTACTGGGTACCGGACATAACTATGGCTACACCTTC. It codes for CASSLLGTGHNYGYTF.

The rearrangement uses TRBV27 and TRBJ1-5; TRBD1 is a possible D gene (5 bases). CDR1 MNHEY and CDR2 SMNVEV come from the germline V gene (reference sequence). The CDR3 is 14 residues long. V lost 5 bases, J lost 4 bases, and 12 bases lay in between. The CDR3 region has the DNA TGTGCCAGCAGTGTGACAGTCGGGAATCAGCCCCAGCATTTT. Amino acids: CASSVTVGNQPQHF.

The chain links TRBV5-1 to TRBJ2-7; D may correspond to TRBD1 or TRBD2 (5 bases each). The CDR3 is made up of 16 amino acids. V gave up 5 bases and J gave up 5 bases, with 23 bases separating them. Germline assignment: CDR1 SGHRS and CDR2 YFSETQ. CDR3 sequence reads: CASRDGQRGEFDEQYF. The CDR3 bases are TGCGCCAGCAGGGACGGGCAAAGAGGGGAGTTTGACGAGCAGTACTTC.

The DNA for the CDR3 is TGTGCCAGCGTGTCTACTATGAACACTGAAGCTTTCTTT. Translation: CASVSTMNTEAFF. The J gene is TRBJ1-1, the V gene TRBV27, with unresolved D. V lost 8 bases, J lost 0 bases, and 10 bases lay in between. This CDR3 is built from 13 residues. The V gene's germline CDR1 is MNHEY and CDR2 SMNVEV (reference sequence).

CDR3 region: CASNLPGTYNTEAFF. The CDR3 nucleotides are TGTGCCAGCAACCTCCCAGGGACCTATAACACTGAAGCTTTCTTT. J is TRBJ1-1 and V is TRBV6-5, with D possibly TRBD1 on 5 matching bases. The CDR3 spans 15 residues. Germline loops: CDR1 MNHEY, CDR2 SVGAGI. V dropped 7 bases and J dropped 2 bases, with 17 bases sitting between them.

This clone was found a few times. The rearrangement links TRBV11-2 to TRBJ2-1; tentatively, D is TRBD2 (6 bases). V lost 1 base, J lost 10 bases, and 11 bases lay in between. Germline V CDR1 and CDR2: SGHAT, FQNNGV. The CDR3 has 13 amino acids. This CDR3 is CASSLVSGWEQFF. CDR3 DNA sequence: TGTGCCAGCAGCTTAGTAAGCGGGTGGGAGCAGTTCTTC.